These T cell receptor beta chains were read from a single sample in a study of response to subunit inactivated influenza vaccine. TCRdb itself ran the RT-PCR reads through MiXCR, one entry per CDR3 protein. Among 530,000 or so distinct CDR3 sequences, 14% were seen once, and the ten largest hold roughly 11%. The material was PBMCs from blood, obtained approximately 12 days after vaccination. These receptors were collected from a man over 45 who received an inactivated influenza vaccine. Each CDR3 is given with its conserved first and last residue. A D gene is named only where the DNA matches it firmly. Some rows have no size entry. The others give once, few or many, or a class for an expanded clone.

>.|.|TRBV14|TRBJ2-3|13
TGTGCCAGCAGCCAACTGGGCACAGATACGCAGTATTTT
CASSQLGTDTQYF
>TRBD1|.|TRBV18|TRBJ2-7|14
TGTGCCAGCTCACCACAGGGGGCCTACTACGAGCAGTACTTC
CASSPQGAYYEQYF
>.|many|TRBV5-5|TRBJ2-7|14
TGTGCCAGCAGCTTTGTCCCTGATCATTACGAGCAGTACTTC
CASSFVPDHYEQYF
>.|.|TRBV25-1|TRBJ2-5|12
TGTGCCAGCAGGGGTTTCCAAGAGACCCAGTACTTC
CASRGFQETQYF
>.|few|TRBV10-3|TRBJ2-3|14
TGTGCCATCAGTGAAGGGGTCAGCACAGATACGCAGTATTTT
CAISEGVSTDTQYF
>.|few|TRBV29-1|TRBJ2-1|14
TGCAGCGTTCTAGAGGGACATCCTGGGGATGAGCAGTTCTTC
CSVLEGHPGDEQFF
>.|many|TRBV5-5|TRBJ1-1|15
TGTGCCAGCAGCTTGGACTATCTTCCGAACACTGAAGCTTTCTTT
CASSLDYLPNTEAFF
>.|few|TRBV7-8|TRBJ1-1|13
TGTGCCAGCAGCCAACAGACGGTCACTGAAGCTTTCTTT
CASSQQTVTEAFF
>.|.|TRBV5-1|TRBJ2-3|15
TGCGCCAGCAGCTTGCAGGGGATCCTCACAGATACGCAGTATTTT
CASSLQGILTDTQYF
>.|few|TRBV5-1|TRBJ1-2|15
TGCGCCAGCAGCTTGGCCTCGAGGAGGGGTAACGGCTACACCTTC
CASSLASRRGNGYTF
>TRBD1|few|TRBV24-1|TRBJ2-1|16
TGTGCCACCAGTGAGTCCCTTGGGACAGGACACAATGAGCAGTTCTTC
CATSESLGTGHNEQFF
>.|few|TRBV20-1|TRBJ2-7|12
TGCAGTGCGCATAGGGATGAGTTCGAGCAGTACTTC
CSAHRDEFEQYF
>.|.|TRBV12-3/TRBV12-4|TRBJ2-2|16
TGTGCCAGCAGGCGGGGAGGGGGGGCTAACACCGGGGAGCTGTTTTTT
CASRRGGGANTGELFF
>TRBD2|few|TRBV11-2|TRBJ2-7|15
TGTGCCAGCAGCGAAAGAGCGGGAGGGATTCTCGAGCAGTACTTC
CASSERAGGILEQYF
>.|.|TRBV11-2|TRBJ2-5|14
TGTGCCAGCAGCTATAATTGGGCCGGGGAGACCCAGTACTTC
CASSYNWAGETQYF
>TRBD1|few|TRBV24-1|TRBJ2-5|16
TGTGCCACCAGTGATTCGCAGAGGACAGGGCAAGAGACCCAGTACTTC
CATSDSQRTGQETQYF
>TRBD1|.|TRBV14|TRBJ2-7|13
TGTGCCAGCAGCCGCGACAGGGTAGGCGAGCAGTACTTC
CASSRDRVGEQYF
>.|.|TRBV6-2/TRBV6-3|TRBJ1-1|14
TGTGCCAGCAGTTACGGGGGAATGGGAACTGAAGCTTTCTTT
CASSYGGMGTEAFF
>.|many|TRBV14|TRBJ2-7|12
TGTGCCAGCAGCCAAGCCCCCTACGAGCAGTACTTC
CASSQAPYEQYF
>TRBD1|few|TRBV7-8|TRBJ2-7|16
TGTGCCAGCAGCTTAGGAGGTGGGACAGGGCTCTACGAGCAGTACTTC
CASSLGGGTGLYEQYF
>TRBD1|.|TRBV4-2|TRBJ2-7|15
TGTGCCAGCAGCCAACCGGGACAGGGGTACTACGAGCAGTACTTC
CASSQPGQGYYEQYF
>.|.|TRBV5-5|TRBJ2-6|17
TGTGCCAGCAACCATAGGGCGGGAAGCTCTGGGGCCAACGTCCTGACTTTC
CASNHRAGSSGANVLTF
>.|few|TRBV4-2|TRBJ1-6|14
TGTGCCAGCAGCCAAGAAACAGGGAATTCACCCCTCCACTTT
CASSQETGNSPLHF
>.|few|TRBV6-2/TRBV6-3|TRBJ2-3|10
TGTGCCAGCAGCCAAGGCCCGCAGTATTTT
CASSQGPQYF
>.|.|TRBV9|TRBJ2-1|14
TGTGCCAGCAGCGTAGAAAGCGGAGACAATGAGCAGTTCTTC
CASSVESGDNEQFF
>.|.|TRBV5-6|TRBJ2-7|14
TGTGCCAGCAGCTTGGCCAACAGCTTCTACGAGCAGTACTTC
CASSLANSFYEQYF
>.|few|TRBV7-9|TRBJ1-5|12
TGTGCCAGCAGCTTATTTGGTCAGCCCCAGCATTTT
CASSLFGQPQHF
>.|.|TRBV14|TRBJ1-4|14
TGTGCCAGCAGCCAACGACAGCTTAATGAAAAACTGTTTTTT
CASSQRQLNEKLFF
>.|few|TRBV3-1|TRBJ2-7|15
TGTGCCAGCAGCCAAGAGGCACTTAGCTCCTACGAGCAGTACTTC
CASSQEALSSYEQYF
>.|few|TRBV29-1|TRBJ2-5|15
TGCAGCGTTGACGGGCCGGGAACCCTCCAAGAGACCCAGTACTTC
CSVDGPGTLQETQYF
>TRBD1|many|TRBV20-1|TRBJ1-5|18
TGCAGTGCTATATCCCGGGACAGGGGGATGAGGGGCAATCAGCCCCAGCATTTT
CSAISRDRGMRGNQPQHF
>.|.|TRBV10-3|TRBJ2-1|13
TGTGCCATCAGTGAGGGGGCCTACAATGAGCAGTTCTTC
CAISEGAYNEQFF
>.|many|TRBV5-1|TRBJ1-1|12
TGCGCCAGCAGCTTGATTGGCGGTGAAGCTTTCTTT
CASSLIGGEAFF
>TRBD2|.|TRBV6-2/TRBV6-3|TRBJ2-3|18
TGTGCCAGCAGTTACGCTAGCGGGAGGGCCCTCAATACCGATACGCAGTATTTT
CASSYASGRALNTDTQYF
>TRBD1|.|TRBV24-1|TRBJ1-5|14
TGTGCCACCAGTGAAGCCGGGACAGGGTCGGAAAAGCATTTT
CATSEAGTGSEKHF
>.|.|TRBV27|TRBJ2-7|13
TGTGCCAGCAGTTTTGAGTGGGGATACGAGCAGTACTTC
CASSFEWGYEQYF
>TRBD1|.|TRBV29-1|TRBJ2-7|14
TGCAGCGTTGTTTTGGACAGGGCGGCCTACGAGCAGTACTTC
CSVVLDRAAYEQYF
>.|many|TRBV4-3|TRBJ1-2|14
TGCGCCAGCTCTCCAGCAATCGTTTCCTATGGCTACACCTTC
CASSPAIVSYGYTF
>TRBD2|few|TRBV2|TRBJ2-1|14
TGTGCCAGCATCGGGACTAGCAGGTACAATGAGCAGTTCTTC
CASIGTSRYNEQFF
>.|.|TRBV5-1|TRBJ1-2|15
TGCGCCAGCAGCTTGGAGGGCCCGGACCTCTATGGCTACACCTTC
CASSLEGPDLYGYTF
>TRBD1|.|TRBV6-5|TRBJ2-7|16
TGTGCCAGCAGTTACACGGACCCGGGACAGTCCGAAGAGCAGTACTTC
CASSYTDPGQSEEQYF